Below, 13 T cell receptor beta chains from the same sample are listed, as sequenced in a study of control samples from healthy donors and cancer patients. The protocol was immunoSEQ multiplex PCR, while the TCRdb copy is restricted to in-frame clones and leaves out a portion. The repertoire includes some 140,000 clones, roughly 92% of them detected once, and roughly 10% sits in the top ten. Source material: blood. The receptors here all came from a man aged 25 to 40 in good health.

The gene calls are TRBV6-2 or TRBV6-3 and TRBJ2-7; no firm D call. The CDR3 consists of 12 residues. CDR1 is MNHEY and CDR2 is SVGEGT in the germline V gene. The ends were cut back, 1 base at V and 3 bases at J, with 4 bases in the middle. The CDR3 region has the DNA TGTGCCAGCAGTTACTGGGGCTACGAGCAGTACTTC. This translates into CASSYWGYEQYF.

In its sample, this clone was seen a few times. The V call is TRBV28, the J call TRBJ2-7; TRBD2 matches at 9 bases. CDR3 size: 14 residues. After removal of 4 bases from V and 3 bases from J, the junction contained 4 bases not matched to a gene. Germline V lookup: CDR1 MDHEN, CDR2 SYDVKM. CDR3 sequence: CASSSGLAGYEQYF. CDR3 bases: TGTGCCAGCAGTTCGGGACTAGCAGGCTACGAGCAGTACTTC.

This clone was found once. The chain employs TRBV28 and TRBJ1-4; TRBD1 matches at 7 bases. Trimming at V came to 3 bases and at J to 8 bases, leaving 9 bases not matched to a gene. Germline V gene lookup returns CDR1 MDHEN and CDR2 SYDVKM. The CDR3 runs to 15 residues. The CDR3 DNA sequence: TGTGCCAGCAGTTTGCCAGGGGGATTTAAGGAAAAACTGTTTTTT. It specifies CASSLPGGFKEKLFF.

The V call is TRBV5-1, the J call TRBJ1-2; TRBD1 matches 9 bases. V gave up 3 bases and J gave up 2 bases; unmatched junction bases: 5. The CDR3 is 15 amino acids. Germline values: CDR1 SGHRS, CDR2 YFSETQ. The CDR3 region is CASSSGGQGNYGYTF. In DNA form, the CDR3 reads TGCGCCAGCAGCTCGGGGGGACAGGGAAACTATGGCTACACCTTC.

V usage is TRBV27 and J usage is TRBJ2-7; 7 nucleotides align to TRBD2. Germline V gene data show CDR1 as MNHEY and CDR2 as SMNVEV (reference sequence). CDR3 size: 16 residues. V trimming: 3 bases; J trimming: 1 base; junction bases outside the gene matches: 9. CDR3 in amino acids: CASSLASGSASYEQYF. Written as DNA, the CDR3 is TGTGCCAGCAGTTTGGCTAGCGGATCAGCTTCCTACGAGCAGTACTTC.

The chain uses TRBV6-1 and TRBJ1-1; D might be TRBD1 (5 bases). This CDR3 region has 15 residues. V was trimmed by 3 bases and J by 6 bases, leaving 17 bases between them. Germline V lookup: CDR1 MNHNS, CDR2 SASEGT. DNA for the CDR3: TGTGCCAGCAGTGATGGGGGGGACGGTTCGGCTGAAGCTTTCTTT. Protein sequence: CASSDGGDGSAEAFF.

This chain uses TRBV2 with TRBJ1-1, with 9 bases that match TRBD1. V lost 3 bases to trimming and J lost 4 bases; unmatched junction nucleotides: 6. CDR3 length: 15 residues. Germline V gene sequence: CDR1 SNHLY, CDR2 FYNNEI. CDR3 region: CASSDNRGQVTEAFF. CDR3 in DNA: TGTGCCAGCAGTGATAACAGGGGGCAGGTCACTGAAGCTTTCTTT.

The genes are TRBV6-5 and TRBJ2-3, with 7 bases lining up with TRBD2. CDR1 is MNHEY and CDR2 is SVGAGI in the germline V gene. V dropped 4 bases and J dropped 0; count of bases not matched to a gene: 4. This CDR3 has 15 residues. The CDR3 region has the DNA TGTGCCAGCAGTTTCAGACTAGCTAGCACAGATACGCAGTATTTT. Translated: CASSFRLASTDTQYF.

This chain uses TRBV7-2 with TRBJ1-6; the D gene is possibly TRBD1 (6 bases). The CDR3 runs 17 residues. Trimming stripped 4 bases from V and 0 bases from J, with 13 bases between. Germline V gene lookup returns CDR1 SGHTA and CDR2 FQGNSA. CDR3 protein: CASSSGQRSSYNSPLHF. CDR3 sequence (DNA): TGTGCCAGCAGCTCCGGACAGCGAAGCTCCTATAATTCACCCCTCCACTTT.

The genes are TRBV7-9 and TRBJ2-5, with a weak D call TRBD2 (5 bases). The CDR3 is 15 amino acids. Germline CDR1 is SEHNR and CDR2 is FQNEAQ (reference sequence). Trimming pared 1 base from V and 1 base from J, leaving 10 bases between. This CDR3 is CASSLDMTTQETQYF. DNA for the CDR3: TGTGCCAGCAGCTTAGACATGACTACCCAAGAGACCCAGTACTTC.

The chain joins TRBV27 to TRBJ1-1, with TRBD1 as a possible D gene (5 bases). This CDR3 is built from 16 residues. Germline V gene data show CDR1 as MNHEY and CDR2 as SMNVEV (reference sequence). V lost 2 bases and J lost 0, with 13 bases in between. CDR3 bases: TGTGCCAGCAGTTTAGGGCGGGGGGGACTGAACACTGAAGCTTTCTTT. Amino acid sequence: CASSLGRGGLNTEAFF.

The chain recombines TRBV30 with TRBJ1-5; 7 positions agree with TRBD1. Germline V gene lookup returns CDR1 GTSNPN and CDR2 SVGIG (reference sequence). V was clipped by 2 bases and J by 1 base; unmatched bases: 8. CDR3 length equals 16 residues. Written as DNA, the CDR3 is TGTGCCTGGAGTACGACAGGGAAAGAAAGCAATCAGCCCCAGCATTTT. As protein: CAWSTTGKESNQPQHF.

This clone came up once. The V gene is TRBV6-2 or TRBV6-3, the J gene TRBJ1-1; D is possibly TRBD1 (5 bases). This CDR3 has 21 residues. The V and J ends lost 4 bases and 3 bases respectively, with 33 bases between them. Germline-derived CDR1 and CDR2 are MNHEY and SVGEGT. Written as DNA, the CDR3 is TGTGCCAGCAGTTTCGCTTTTGAGCGTGCGGGGGTTCGTTTTCGGTACACTGAAGCTTTCTTT. Its protein is CASSFAFERAGVRFRYTEAFF.